The next 29 T cell receptor beta chains were all read from a single sample in a study of blood T cell repertoires in COVID-19. Profiled with immunoSEQ multiplex PCR; TCRdb holds only in-frame clones, not every one. There are a few hundred thousand clones in the sample; approximately 86% occur only once, and 7.1% lies in the top ten. Source material: peripheral blood. These receptor sequences come from a woman aged 55-69 years with COVID-19, enrolled during active disease.

The chain uses TRBV2 and TRBJ1-4; 7 bases are a match to TRBD1. V shed 6 bases, J shed 8 bases, and the junction held 6 bases outside the gene matches. This CDR3 has 13 amino acids. The germline V gene has CDR1 SNHLY and CDR2 FYNNEI. In DNA form, the CDR3 reads TGTGCCAGCAGGGGGGGACAGTTAGAAAAACTGTTTTTT. It translates to CASRGGQLEKLFF.

The chain is built from TRBV19 and TRBJ1-5, with TRBD1 as a possible D gene (6 bases). This CDR3 contains 15 residues. CDR1 and CDR2 from the germline V gene are LNHDA and SQIVND (reference sequence). V lost 3 bases, J lost 4 bases, and 13 bases lay in between. CDR3 nucleotide sequence: TGTGCCAGTAGTATGGTGGGGGCCCGAAATCAGCCCCAGCATTTT. It specifies CASSMVGARNQPQHF.

The chain employs TRBV15 and TRBJ2-1; 8 nucleotides align to TRBD2. With 2 bases clipped from V and 4 bases from J, the junction kept 7 bases outside the gene matches. CDR1 LNHNV and CDR2 YYDKDF come from the germline V gene (reference sequence). CDR3 length equals 16 residues. Written as DNA, the CDR3 is TGTGCCACCAGCAGATCTAGCGGGTTGGGATACAATGAGCAGTTCTTC. Its translation: CATSRSSGLGYNEQFF.

The chain links TRBV19 to TRBJ1-2; 9 nucleotides agree with TRBD1. The CDR3 runs 15 residues. V lost 4 bases, J lost 5 bases, and 8 bases stayed unmatched. Germline lookup yields CDR1 LNHDA and CDR2 SQIVND (reference sequence). The CDR3 DNA sequence: TGTGCCAGTAGTACGGTGGGACAGGGCAGATATGGCTACACCTTC. Protein sequence: CASSTVGQGRYGYTF.

V and J are TRBV15 and TRBJ2-1; 10 positions match TRBD1. V gave up 0 bases and J gave up 6 bases; unmatched junction bases: 8. CDR1 is LNHNV and CDR2 is YYDKDF in the germline V gene (reference sequence). The CDR3 extends over 17 amino acids. CDR3 in DNA: TGTGCCACCAGCAGAGATCCCCCGGGACAGGGGCCCAATGAGCAGTTCTTC. Translating gives CATSRDPPGQGPNEQFF.

The CDR3 loop reads CASSLGVGGAADTQYF. In DNA form, the CDR3 reads TGTGCCAGCAGCTTAGGCGTCGGGGGGGCAGCAGATACGCAGTATTTT. This chain links TRBV7-9 with TRBJ2-3, with 8 positions matching TRBD2. J lost 4 bases, V lost 1 base, and 7 bases had no gene match. The CDR3 runs 16 residues. Germline loops: CDR1 SEHNR, CDR2 FQNEAQ (reference sequence).

This clone was found once. This rearrangement joins TRBV6-2 or TRBV6-3 to TRBJ1-1; D is unclear. This CDR3 is 12 amino acids long. Per the germline V gene, CDR1 is MNHEY and CDR2 is SVGEGT. Trimming removed 2 bases at V and 5 bases at J, with 6 bases between. The CDR3 DNA reads TGTGCCAGCAGTTACCCGGTAACTGAAGCTTTCTTT. It encodes CASSYPVTEAFF.

For the CDR3, the DNA is TGTGCCACCAGCTACAGGGCGTCCTACGAGCAGTACTTC. Its protein is CATSYRASYEQYF. This chain uses TRBV15 with TRBJ2-7; D is perhaps TRBD1 (6 bases). This CDR3 is built from 13 residues. V gave up 5 bases and J gave up 1 base, with 9 bases separating them. Germline V gene sequence: CDR1 LNHNV, CDR2 YYDKDF (reference sequence).

V usage is TRBV7-7 and J usage is TRBJ2-5; 9 nucleotides match TRBD2. This CDR3 is built from 15 residues. Germline V gene lookup returns CDR1 SSHAT and CDR2 FNYEAQ (reference sequence). V was clipped by 5 bases and J by 0 bases; unmatched bases: 4. The CDR3, as DNA: TGTGCCAGCAGCCCCGGGACTAGCCACCAAGAGACCCAGTACTTC. This translates into CASSPGTSHQETQYF.

The chain links TRBV24-1 to TRBJ1-1; 8 nucleotides line up with TRBD1. The germline V gene has CDR1 KGHDR and CDR2 SFDVKD. This CDR3 has 17 residues. Germline trimming cut 4 bases from V and 0 bases from J; bases unmatched to any gene: 9. As DNA, the CDR3 is TGTGCCACCAGTGAACCCCTCGGACAGGGTGTGAACACTGAAGCTTTCTTT. Translated, it gives CATSEPLGQGVNTEAFF.

The CDR3 nucleotides read TGTGCCAGCAGCGTAGCTAGGGGGCGCACCGGGGAGCTGTTTTTT. It yields the protein CASSVARGRTGELFF. The rearrangement uses TRBV9 and TRBJ2-2; TRBD1 agrees at 7 bases. This CDR3 spans 15 amino acids. Per germline, CDR1 SGDLS and CDR2 YYNGEE. V was pared by 0 bases and J by 4 bases, with 3 bases of the junction left unmatched.

The chain combines TRBV19 with TRBJ2-2; 8 bases line up with TRBD2. The CDR3 runs to 16 residues. Germline CDR1 reads LNHDA; CDR2 reads SQIVND (reference sequence). V was pared by 5 bases and J by 1 base, with 6 bases of the junction left unmatched. CDR3: CASSLRGGRNTGELFF. The CDR3 nucleotides read TGTGCCAGTAGTCTTCGGGGGGGCCGGAACACCGGGGAGCTGTTTTTT.

V usage is TRBV27 and J usage is TRBJ2-2, with 8 bases matching TRBD1. J lost 5 bases, V lost 0 bases, and 2 bases had no gene match. This CDR3 comprises 15 residues. Germline CDR1 reads MNHEY; CDR2 reads SMNVEV (reference sequence). CDR3 sequence (DNA): TGTGCCAGCAGTTTATCGGGACAGGCGACCGGGGAGCTGTTTTTT. Translated: CASSLSGQATGELFF.

V usage is TRBV6-5 and J usage is TRBJ1-4; 10 bases fit TRBD1. Germline CDR1 reads MNHEY; CDR2 reads SVGAGI. CDR3 length equals 16 residues. V was pared by 1 base and J by 7 bases, with 6 bases of the junction left unmatched. The CDR3 spells CASSYYTGQGTEKLFF. As DNA, the CDR3 is TGTGCCAGCAGTTACTATACGGGACAGGGGACTGAAAAACTGTTTTTT.

The rearrangement uses TRBV5-1 and TRBJ1-1; the D is unclear. Germline V gene lookup returns CDR1 SGHRS and CDR2 YFSETQ. The CDR3 is made up of 14 amino acids. V was cut by 6 bases and J by 0 bases, with 12 bases left in between. The CDR3 sequence is CASKEGFMNTEAFF. The CDR3 DNA sequence: TGCGCCAGCAAGGAGGGATTCATGAACACTGAAGCTTTCTTT.

This clone was observed a few times. The chain joins TRBV3-1 (or the pseudogene TRBV3-2) to TRBJ2-7, with D perhaps TRBD1 (5 bases). This CDR3 has 13 residues. Germline V gives CDR1 LGHDT, CDR2 YNNKEL (reference sequence). V lost 1 base and J lost 3, with 7 bases in between. Here the CDR3 reads CASSQGGRYEQYF. The CDR3 DNA follows: TGTGCCAGCAGCCAAGGGGGCCGCTACGAGCAGTACTTC.

J is TRBJ1-5 and V is TRBV6-5; 8 nucleotides agree with TRBD1. The CDR3 runs 15 residues. V shed 3 bases and J 9 bases; nucleotides not matched to a gene: 10. Germline values: CDR1 MNHEY, CDR2 SVGAGI. DNA of the CDR3: TGTGCCAGCAGTTATGGACAGGGTCCCGAAGGGCCCCAGCATTTT. The encoded protein is CASSYGQGPEGPQHF.

The chain links TRBV2 to TRBJ1-2; D is perhaps TRBD1 (5 bases). Germline assignment: CDR1 SNHLY and CDR2 FYNNEI. Trimming cost V 10 bases and J 5 bases, with 14 bases left between them. This CDR3 spans 12 amino acids. The CDR3 sequence: CANSARGYGYTF. DNA for the CDR3: TGTGCCAACTCCGCACGGGGGTATGGCTACACCTTC.

CDR3 nucleotides: TGTGCCAGCAGGAGAGGGAACTACAATGAGCAGTTCTTC. It yields the protein CASRRGNYNEQFF. This chain uses TRBV14 with TRBJ2-1; tentative D call: TRBD2 (5 bases). V was shortened by 6 bases and J by 3 bases, with 9 bases between the two germline ends. Per germline, CDR1 SGHDN and CDR2 FVKESK. This CDR3 is built from 13 residues.

This clone occurred a few times. This rearrangement joins TRBV24-1 to TRBJ2-7; 7 bases agree with TRBD2. Germline V gene sequence: CDR1 KGHDR, CDR2 SFDVKD. CDR3 length: 18 amino acids. Losses at the gene ends were 11 bases for V and 5 bases for J; bases not matched to a gene: 26. The CDR3 DNA follows: TGTGCCAGCGCAAAAGGGCGGGGGATAAGGGGAGGAATGAACGAGCAGTACTTC. This codes for CASAKGRGIRGGMNEQYF.

This clone appeared once. The chain carries TRBV27 and TRBJ2-2; 7 nucleotides line up with TRBD1. Per germline, CDR1 MNHEY and CDR2 SMNVEV (reference sequence). V was pared by 0 bases and J by 1 base, with 5 bases of the junction left unmatched. The CDR3 consists of 17 residues. The CDR3 nucleotides read TGTGCCAGCAGTTTATCGGCAGGGGGACGGAACACCGGGGAGCTGTTTTTT. Amino acids: CASSLSAGGRNTGELFF.

The CDR3 is CAWSAYGDTQYF. CDR3 in DNA: TGTGCCTGGAGTGCCTATGGAGATACGCAGTATTTT. The J gene is TRBJ2-3, the V gene TRBV30; D is uncertain. The germline V gene encodes CDR1 GTSNPN and CDR2 SVGIG (reference sequence). This CDR3 is built from 12 residues. V gave up 1 base and J gave up 5 bases, with 7 bases separating them.

The chain joins TRBV28 to TRBJ1-2; the D gene is possibly TRBD1 (6 bases). Trimming pared 11 bases from V and 4 bases from J, leaving 14 bases between. This CDR3 contains 12 residues. Germline V gene data show CDR1 as MDHEN and CDR2 as SYDVKM. This CDR3 is CASTGGAYGYTF. DNA of the CDR3: TGTGCCTCCACGGGGGGGGCCTATGGCTACACCTTC.

V is TRBV5-4 and J is TRBJ1-2; D is possibly TRBD1 (5 bases). V was pared by 4 bases and J by 1 base, with 8 bases between. This CDR3 is built from 13 residues. In germline, CDR1 is SGHNT, CDR2 YYREEE (reference sequence). CDR3 residues: CASSIDSNYGYTF. CDR3 DNA: TGTGCCAGCAGCATAGACAGTAACTATGGCTACACCTTC.

The CDR3 loop reads CASNRGGQNTEAFF. CDR3 DNA sequence: TGTGCCAGCAACCGGGGGGGGCAGAACACTGAAGCTTTCTTT. The gene calls are TRBV4-2 and TRBJ1-1; perhaps TRBD1 as D (6 bases). The CDR3 spans 14 residues. Trimming left V 7 bases short and J 1 base short, with 13 bases between. Germline V lookup: CDR1 LGHNA, CDR2 YNFKEQ.

In its sample, this clone was seen once. The chain links TRBV25-1 to TRBJ1-1; a possible D gene is TRBD1 (6 bases). Germline-derived CDR1 and CDR2 are MGHDK and SYGVNS. Trimming left V 2 bases short and J 6 bases short, with 13 bases between. The CDR3 covers 14 residues. The CDR3 nucleotides are TGTGCCAGCAGTGAAATGGATTGGACAGCTGAAGCTTTCTTT. Protein sequence: CASSEMDWTAEAFF.

The J gene is TRBJ2-5, the V gene TRBV4-1, with TRBD2 matching 14 bases. The CDR3 extends over 12 amino acids. Trimming at V came to 4 bases and at J to 14 bases, leaving 3 bases not matched to a gene. Germline CDR1 and CDR2: MGHRA and YSYEKL. CDR3 DNA: TGCGCCAGCAGCCCGACTAGCGGGGGGGCCTACTTC. Amino acids: CASSPTSGGAYF.

The chain recombines TRBV19 with TRBJ1-5; TRBD1 matches 8 bases. The junction had 4 bases not matched to a gene; V was cut back by 3 bases and J by 0 bases. The CDR3 is 16 residues long. CDR1 is LNHDA, CDR2 SQIVND, per germline (reference sequence). The CDR3 nucleotides are TGTGCCAGTAGTATGGGCAGGGGGCCTAGCAATCAGCCCCAGCATTTT. It yields the protein CASSMGRGPSNQPQHF.

This CDR3 reads CASSGGLLYEQYF. DNA for the CDR3: TGTGCCAGCAGTGGCGGGTTGCTCTACGAGCAGTACTTC. The gene calls are TRBV27 and TRBJ2-7; possibly TRBD2 for D (5 bases). Germline V gene lookup returns CDR1 MNHEY and CDR2 SMNVEV (reference sequence). The V end lost 5 bases, the J end lost 3 bases, and 11 bases lay between the germline ends. CDR3 length: 13 amino acids.